This record looks at one TCR beta chain sequence and its context. This entry comes from a study of blood T cell repertoires in COVID-19. Original processing notes: Amplification of reference gene primers was used by the study to estimate nucleated cell counts. Some clones are missing from TCRdb's copy, which holds only in-frame ones; the method was immunoSEQ multiplex PCR. V and J calls and clone size are those listed in that table; D and trimming were worked out from the DNA. The repertoire holds about 400,000 clones, with around 87% as singletons. The V end lost 3 bases, the J end lost 12 bases, and 23 bases lay between the germline ends. Germline loops: CDR1 SQVTM, CDR2 ANQGSEA. This CDR3 spans 14 amino acids.

The source is a human donor in a cohort sampled during active COVID-19. The sample taken for sequencing was peripheral blood. The rearrangement uses TRBV29-1 and TRBJ1-1; TRBD1 is a possible D gene (5 bases). The CDR3 DNA reads as TGCAGCGTTGAGGGCGGACAAGGAGTTACAGAATCTTTCTTT. This encodes CSVEGGQGVTESFF.